This T cell receptor (beta chain) was documented in a study of shared clonotypes between healthy human individuals. CDR1 is MNHEY, CDR2 SMNVEV, per germline (reference sequence). This CDR3 has 14 amino acids. V shed 6 bases and J 5 bases; nucleotides not matched to a gene: 6. The method was immunoSEQ multiplex PCR; TCRdb's version includes in-frame clones alone and lacks a portion of them. The repertoire holds 550,000 to 750,000 clones, about 95% seen once, with 0.09% to 0.13% in the top ten. Naive CD8 cells comprised CD45RO-negative, CCR7-positively selected cells, excluding terminally differentiated effector memory CD45RA+ cells. The sample holds one count of this clone.

The sequenced sample was naive CD8+ T cells sorted from blood. The TCR originated in a woman aged 25 to 45 in good health. The chain combines TRBV27 with TRBJ1-5; 8 nucleotides align to TRBD1. The DNA for the CDR3 is TGTGCCAGCAGCCGGACAGGGACGGATCAGCCCCAGCATTTT. As protein: CASSRTGTDQPQHF.